These T cell receptor beta chains were read from a single sample in a study of cytomegalovirus exposure and HLA in healthy donors. Clones were sequenced by immunoSEQ multiplex PCR, and TCRdb holds only the in-frame ones, with some missing. The data contain more than 150,000 clones, over 70% of them seen just once; the ten biggest clones take up 5.5% to 7.5%. The sequencing sample was made of PBMCs. These TCRs come from a woman in her forties in good health and CMV-seropositive. The CDR3 runs from the conserved cysteine through the conserved F or W. D genes are given only for firm matches. A row's size may be missing; if present it is once, few, many or a size class.

J | length | size | D | V | DNA | CDR3
TRBJ1-5 | 13 | NA | NA | TRBV18 | TGTGCCAGCTCAGTTTATAGCAATCAGCCCCAGCATTTT | CASSVYSNQPQHF
TRBJ2-5 | 11 | NA | NA | TRBV7-9 | TGTGCCAGCAGCACTAGGGAGACCCAGTACTTC | CASSTRETQYF
TRBJ2-3 | 14 | NA | NA | TRBV9 | TGTGCCAGCAGCGTAAGTCCTGGGGCGGATACGCAGTATTTT | CASSVSPGADTQYF
TRBJ2-7 | 13 | NA | TRBD1 | TRBV6-1 | TGTGCCAGCAGCGCTATTGGACAGGGGGAGCAGTACTTC | CASSAIGQGEQYF
TRBJ2-2 | 17 | NA | NA | TRBV27 | TGTGCCAGCAGTTTACACCGCGGGACTTCGAACACCGGGGAGCTGTTTTTT | CASSLHRGTSNTGELFF
TRBJ2-5 | 14 | NA | NA | TRBV6-1 | TGTGCTCTCAGACCTGAATTGGGGGCAGAGACCCAGTACTTC | CALRPELGAETQYF
TRBJ1-1 | 12 | NA | NA | TRBV29-1 | TGCAGCGCTCGCAGTTCGAACACTGAAGCTTTCTTT | CSARSSNTEAFF
TRBJ1-1 | 21 | NA | TRBD1 | TRBV9 | TGTGCCAGCAGCGTTTCTCCGAATCTGGGAACAGGGGGCCCTTTTAACACTGAAGCTTTCTTT | CASSVSPNLGTGGPFNTEAFF
TRBJ1-1 | 12 | NA | NA | TRBV7-2 | TGTGCCAGCAGCTTTGGGGCGCAGGGAGCTTTCTTT | CASSFGAQGAFF
TRBJ2-7 | 16 | NA | TRBD2 | TRBV5-1 | TGCGCCAGCAGCTTCGATATGCGCGGGGGGGCTTGGGAGCAGTACTTC | CASSFDMRGGAWEQYF
TRBJ2-7 | 14 | NA | TRBD1 | TRBV7-8 | TGTGCCAGCGGAGACATGGGGACAGGGGACAAGCAGTACTTC | CASGDMGTGDKQYF
TRBJ2-1 | 14 | NA | NA | TRBV5-1 | TGCGCCAGCAGCTTGGACGACAGGGAGGTTGTTGGGTTCTTC | CASSLDDREVVGFF
TRBJ2-2 | 15 | NA | TRBD1 | TRBV27 | TGTGCCAGCAGACCGGGACAGGCACCCACCGGGGAGCTGTTTTTT | CASRPGQAPTGELFF
TRBJ2-3 | 13 | NA | NA | TRBV29-1 | TGCAGCGTTGGTGTGGGCGGCACAGATACGCAGTATTTT | CSVGVGGTDTQYF
TRBJ2-6 | 17 | once | TRBD2 | TRBV30 | TGTGCCTGGAACCCCGGGGGGAGTCAGACTGGGGCCAACGGCCTGACTTTC | CAWNPGGSQTGANGLTF
TRBJ2-7 | 13 | NA | NA | TRBV19 | TGTGCCAGTAGCAACCAGGGGGGCTACGAGCAGTACTTC | CASSNQGGYEQYF
TRBJ2-1 | 13 | NA | TRBD1 | TRBV7-3 | TGTGCCAGCAGCCAAACAGGGGTAGGTGAGCAGTTCTTC | CASSQTGVGEQFF
TRBJ2-5 | 16 | NA | TRBD2 | TRBV30 | TGTGCCTGGAGAGGTGGGGCTAGCGGGGGTCAAGAGACCCAGTACTTC | CAWRGGASGGQETQYF
TRBJ1-2 | 13 | NA | NA | TRBV10-3 | TGTGCCATCAATACCGACAGGTTTGATGGCTACACCTTC | CAINTDRFDGYTF
TRBJ1-1 | 12 | NA | NA | TRBV28 | TGTGCCAGCAGTTTCCCAGGGGCTGAAGCTTTCTTT | CASSFPGAEAFF
TRBJ1-6 | 15 | NA | NA | TRBV6-6 | TGTGCCAGCAGTCCTAGACAGAGCTATAATTCACCCCTCCACTTT | CASSPRQSYNSPLHF
TRBJ2-1 | 17 | NA | TRBD2 | TRBV19 | TGTGCCAGTAGTGGGATTCTAGCGGGGGGTCGCTACAATGAGCAGTTCTTC | CASSGILAGGRYNEQFF
TRBJ2-5 | 15 | NA | NA | TRBV6-5 | TGTGCCAGCAGTTCAGTGGGGAGCGGACAAGAGACCCAGTACTTC | CASSSVGSGQETQYF
TRBJ1-2 | 14 | NA | NA | TRBV19 | TGTGCCAGTAGTATACCGGTTGCTAACTATGGCTACACCTTC | CASSIPVANYGYTF
TRBJ1-5 | 14 | NA | TRBD1 | TRBV9 | TGTGCCAGCAGCGCAGCAGGGGGTACGGAGCCCCAGCATTTT | CASSAAGGTEPQHF
TRBJ2-2 | 15 | once | NA | TRBV5-8 | TGTGCCAGCAGCCCCGGGACTTTGAACACCGGGGAGCTGTTTTTT | CASSPGTLNTGELFF
TRBJ2-4 | 16 | NA | NA | TRBV2 | TGTGCCAGCTGCGCAGATGATGGGGCGATGATTTCTATTCAGTACTTC | CASCADDGAMISIQYF
TRBJ2-3 | 16 | NA | TRBD2 | TRBV10-3 | TGTGCCATCAGGGCCGGGACTAGCGGGGCCACAGATACGCAGTATTTT | CAIRAGTSGATDTQYF
TRBJ2-7 | 14 | NA | TRBD2 | TRBV5-4 | TGTGCCAGCAGCGCGGGACTAGTTCTGAACGAGCAGTACTTC | CASSAGLVLNEQYF
TRBJ1-2 | 13 | NA | NA | TRBV5-4 | TGTGCCAGCAGCTTGGTGGGGGCGACCGGCTACACCTTC | CASSLVGATGYTF
TRBJ1-1 | 12 | NA | NA | TRBV30 | TGTGCCCTAGGCCGGCTGAACACTGAAGCTTTCTTT | CALGRLNTEAFF
TRBJ1-2 | 16 | NA | NA | TRBV30 | TGTGCCTGGAGTGTATTGGGGATAGGGCCAGGGTATGGCTACACCTTC | CAWSVLGIGPGYGYTF
TRBJ1-2 | 11 | once | NA | TRBV20-1 | TGCAGTGCTAGTCGGGTGACAGGTTTATCCTTC | CSASRVTGLSF
TRBJ2-1 | 14 | NA | TRBD2 | TRBV5-1 | TGCGCCAGCAGCGTGTCTTCAGCGGGAGCGGAGCGATTCTTC | CASSVSSAGAERFF
TRBJ2-1 | 18 | few | TRBD2 | TRBV7-8 | TGTGCCAGCAGCTTATTGAGCCTCTTGCGGGGGGGCTTAAGGGAGCAGTTCTTC | CASSLLSLLRGGLREQFF
TRBJ1-3 | 15 | NA | TRBD1 | TRBV19 | TGTGCCAGTCGACAGGGGTTAAGCTCTGGAAACACCATATATTTT | CASRQGLSSGNTIYF
TRBJ2-3 | 13 | once | NA | TRBV30 | TGTGCCTGGAGTCAAAGCAGGGAAGATACGCAGTATTTT | CAWSQSREDTQYF
TRBJ1-2 | 11 | few | NA | TRBV20-1 | TGCAGTGCCCCGCGCGCGGGGAGTATCACCTTC | CSAPRAGSITF
TRBJ2-1 | 15 | NA | TRBD2 | TRBV19 | TGTGCCAGTAGTATCGGACTAGCGTCCTACAATGAGCAGTTCTTC | CASSIGLASYNEQFF
TRBJ1-5 | 15 | few | TRBD1 | TRBV28 | TGTGCCAGCAGCCGCAGGACAGGGACTAATCAGCCCCAGCATTTT | CASSRRTGTNQPQHF